The source of this T cell receptor (beta chain) is a study of T cell responses to AZD1222 COVID-19 vaccine (dated by TCRdb to the early 2020s). In the study overall: A total of about 250 trial participants underwent TCR sequencing, of whom nearly 210 had received two doses of AZD1222 and approximately 26 had received two doses of the MenACWY control vaccine. Trial participants were enrolled by age into 18-55, 56-69 and 70-plus year subgroups, with roughly 160, 29 and 62 TCR-sequenced participants respectively. What the authors observed across the whole study: The whole spike protein was spanned by vaccine-associated CD4 TCRs, and dominant responses were seen in regions 160-218 and 743-854. No day 14 peak-response samples were available, so repertoires were characterized only after the peak T cell response. Most participants were white British and females outnumbered males, and the authors suggested that clonal diversity may have been underestimated. A significant rise in spike-specific TCR breadth and depth was observed after two AZD1222 doses relative to day 0 and relative to MenACWY recipients. The 56-69-year group was small, and its depth increase did not reach significance, likely because of low power. Nearly half of unique spike-specific TCRs reportedly recognized epitopes outside regions mutated in the B.1.351 and B.1.1.7 variants. Only five or six AZD1222 recipients were SARS-CoV-2 seropositive at baseline, limiting conclusions about previously exposed vaccinees.

For this clone: Its antigen is not yet known. Per-nucleotide qualities are absent, and no much larger clonotype sits a single base away.

The CDR3 regions of human TCRbeta chains were analyzed by immunosequencing. As for the authors' bioinformatics: TCRs in the repertoires were matched against a reference library of SARS-CoV-2-specific TCRs that had been generated with the MIRA antigen-specificity platform. Breadth was defined as the fraction of unique TCRs that were SARS-CoV-2-associated, and depth was defined as the fraction of total T cells that were SARS-CoV-2-associated. Each spike-specific TCR was assigned to its reactive spike region and to a CD4 or CD8 class using the MIRA data. Log10-transformed breadth and depth values were compared by one-way ANOVA with Sidak's multiple comparisons tests. TCRdb provides this immuneACCESS table in a form limited to in-frame rearrangements. Some clones are lacking; in checked studies, under half of them reflect an unresolved V gene, and why the rest are absent is not known. V and J calls plus clone size are reproduced from that table; the DNA served to infer D and trimming. The table for this sample lists 80,000 or so clones; about 80% of them were counted only once. Of the sample, roughly 28% falls within the top ten clones.

CDR3 length: 14 amino acids, cysteine to phenylalanine. Only the CDR3 DNA stays, 42 bases, in frame from base 1. From the germline V gene, CDR1 is SGHVS and CDR2 is FNYEAQ. Trimming takes 3 bases from V and 5 bases from J, and the germline ends sit 13 bases apart. The time point label on this specimen signifies: about 28 days (+/-7) after the second vaccine dose. Reading the label with the study, this specimen's treatment or condition is: meningococcal conjugate vaccine given as trial control. Vaccinee samples were obtained from the UK trials COV001 and COV002, which included a single-blind randomized controlled phase 2/3 trial of AZD1222 (ChAdOx1 nCoV-19) in healthy adults. For TCRbeta chain sequencing, PBMC samples from trial participants were taken at day 0 and at day 28 after the second dose.

This receptor chain uses TRBV7-6 and TRBJ1-2; no D gene is confidently identified. The sample in question was peripheral blood, obtained 28 days after the second dose of the MenACWY control vaccine. This receptor was identified in an adult who received the MenACWY meningococcal vaccine as a control. The DNA sequence reads TGTGCCAGCAGCTTCCCAACCCCTTGGTATGGCTACACCTTC. This is translated as CASSFPTPWYGYTF.